The clone carrying this TCR beta chain was counted between two and nine times. Its matching antigen is unknown. The data are from a study of radiation and T cells in renal cell carcinoma. Across the study: Nephrectomy followed 15 Gy stereotactic body radiation by 4 weeks. Study results and limitations: No pretreatment tumor biopsies were available for baseline clonotypes.

CDR1 and CDR2 (germline): SNHLY, FYNNEI. Trimming pared 4 bases from V and 5 bases from J, leaving 6 bases between. The CDR3 is 12 amino acids. TCRdb's table, derived via immunoSEQ multiplex PCR, lists solely in-frame clones and lacks some. Counted here are more than 95,000 clones, about four fifths occurring once; the ten biggest clones make up about 2.9%. Sample time point: baseline pretreatment blood. The treatment denotes: 15 Gy SBRT to primary tumor, nephrectomy 4 weeks later. Serial blood draws occurred at baseline and 2 and 4 weeks post-SBRT. This clonotype was obtained from a woman aged 55-70 years with renal cell carcinoma. The source material was blood, sampled from a patient whose treatment included radiotherapy and nephrectomy. The V and J genes are TRBV2 and TRBJ1-5; unclear D gene. The CDR3: CASSVGYQPQHF. CDR3 nucleotides: TGTGCCAGCAGTGTAGGGTATCAGCCCCAGCATTTT.